The rows below give T cell receptor beta chains drawn from one sample of a study of cytomegalovirus exposure and HLA in healthy donors. Data came from immunoSEQ multiplex PCR; TCRdb stores just in-frame clones and leaves some out. The profile covers roughly 180,000 clones, with about 80% appearing a single time and over 1.5% taken by the ten largest. What was sequenced was PBMCs. The receptors here all came from a man in his forties in good health and CMV-seronegative. Each CDR3 is given with its conserved first and last residue. The order of the fields is CDR3 DNA, CDR3 protein, J gene, clone size, D gene, V gene. D genes are given only for firm matches. Part of the rows lack a size; the others show once, few, many or a class for expanded clones.

cdr3_nt: TGTGCCAGCAGTATTTCCGTGGGACAGATTAATTCACCCCTCCACTTT; cdr3_aa: CASSISVGQINSPLHF; j_call: TRBJ1-6; clone_size: .; d_call: TRBD1; v_call: TRBV25-1
cdr3_nt: TGTGCCTGGAGTGAGGGGATCTATGGCTACACCTTC; cdr3_aa: CAWSEGIYGYTF; j_call: TRBJ1-2; clone_size: .; d_call: .; v_call: TRBV30
cdr3_nt: TGTGCCAGCTCACCAGGACTAGACCAAGAGACCCAGTACTTC; cdr3_aa: CASSPGLDQETQYF; j_call: TRBJ2-5; clone_size: .; d_call: TRBD2; v_call: TRBV18
cdr3_nt: TGTGCCAGCAGCGCCTATCGGGACAGGGTTGACGAAAAACTGTTTTTT; cdr3_aa: CASSAYRDRVDEKLFF; j_call: TRBJ1-4; clone_size: .; d_call: TRBD1; v_call: TRBV9
cdr3_nt: TGTGCCAGCATTGTCGGCGGGAGGGCCCTCGTAAATACGCAGTATTTT; cdr3_aa: CASIVGGRALVNTQYF; j_call: TRBJ2-3; clone_size: .; d_call: TRBD2; v_call: TRBV2
cdr3_nt: TGTGCCAGCAGTTACTCGCGGTCACTGGACCTCCACTTT; cdr3_aa: CASSYSRSLDLHF; j_call: TRBJ1-6; clone_size: .; d_call: .; v_call: TRBV6-5
cdr3_nt: TGTGCCAGCAGCCAATCCGGGACAGGGGTTTCACCCCTCCACTTT; cdr3_aa: CASSQSGTGVSPLHF; j_call: TRBJ1-6; clone_size: .; d_call: TRBD1; v_call: TRBV4-2
cdr3_nt: TGTGCCTGGAGTCGCCACAGGGATAATTCACCCCTCCACTTT; cdr3_aa: CAWSRHRDNSPLHF; j_call: TRBJ1-6; clone_size: .; d_call: .; v_call: TRBV30
cdr3_nt: TGTGCCAGCAGCCAGATACCGACAGGCGTCGCCTACAATGAGCAGTTCTTC; cdr3_aa: CASSQIPTGVAYNEQFF; j_call: TRBJ2-1; clone_size: few; d_call: .; v_call: TRBV7-3
cdr3_nt: TGTGCCAGCCTGCGACAGGCGGCCAATGAGCAGTTCTTC; cdr3_aa: CASLRQAANEQFF; j_call: TRBJ2-1; clone_size: .; d_call: .; v_call: TRBV2
cdr3_nt: TGTGCCAGCGATCGGACAGGGGGCTTCGGGGAGCTGTTTTTT; cdr3_aa: CASDRTGGFGELFF; j_call: TRBJ2-2; clone_size: .; d_call: TRBD1; v_call: TRBV9
cdr3_nt: TGCGCCAGCAGCCAAGATTTGGGTGGGGCCCTGCGGAACACCGGGGAGCTGTTTTTT; cdr3_aa: CASSQDLGGALRNTGELFF; j_call: TRBJ2-2; clone_size: .; d_call: .; v_call: TRBV4-3
cdr3_nt: TGTGCCAGCAGCTTAGCTAGCGGGGCCCGGGCGGATACGCAGTATTTT; cdr3_aa: CASSLASGARADTQYF; j_call: TRBJ2-3; clone_size: few; d_call: TRBD2; v_call: TRBV11-2
cdr3_nt: TGTGCCAGCAGTGAAGGAGGGCTGGGCGGAGACGAGCAGTTCTTC; cdr3_aa: CASSEGGLGGDEQFF; j_call: TRBJ2-1; clone_size: few; d_call: .; v_call: TRBV2
cdr3_nt: TGTGCCAGTAGTACGATCCCCGAGCAACATCAGCCCCAGCATTTT; cdr3_aa: CASSTIPEQHQPQHF; j_call: TRBJ1-5; clone_size: .; d_call: .; v_call: TRBV19